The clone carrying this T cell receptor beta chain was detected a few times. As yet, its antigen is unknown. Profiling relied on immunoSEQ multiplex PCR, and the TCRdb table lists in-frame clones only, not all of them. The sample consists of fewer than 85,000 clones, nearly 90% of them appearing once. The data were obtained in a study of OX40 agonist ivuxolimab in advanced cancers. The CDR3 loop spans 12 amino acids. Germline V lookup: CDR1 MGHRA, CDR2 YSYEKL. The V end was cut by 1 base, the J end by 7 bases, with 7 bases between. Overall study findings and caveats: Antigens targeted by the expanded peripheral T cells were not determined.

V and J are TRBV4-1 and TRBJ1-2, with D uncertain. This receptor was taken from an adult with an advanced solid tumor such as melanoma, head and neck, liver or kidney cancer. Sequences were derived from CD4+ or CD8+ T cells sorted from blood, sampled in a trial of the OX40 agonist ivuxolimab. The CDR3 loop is CASSQVGLGYTF. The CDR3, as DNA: TGCGCCAGCAGCCAAGTTGGTCTTGGCTACACCTTC.